This TCR beta chain was captured by sequencing in a study of molecular identifiers for immune sequencing clone quantification. General study results and limits: Detectable among around 1 million naive cells, according to reports, was Jurkat TCR RNA spiked in from one cell.

Based on a CD8+CD4-CCR7+CD45RA+ profile, naive CD8 T cells were sorted. Germline V gives CDR1 SGHVS, CDR2 FQNEAQ. Unmatched junction bases numbered 16, after V lost 2 bases and J lost 8 bases. The CDR3 consists of 17 residues. Previously described methods and listed TCR primers were employed for the bulk TCR libraries. Each CDR3 protein gets one entry after TCRdb re-called the PCR reads with MiXCR. Found here are 460,000 or so distinct CDR3 sequences, around 23% of them singletons; the top ten hold 0.7% to 0.9%. With respect to this clonotype: Its cognate antigen is unknown.

This chain uses TRBV7-8 with TRBJ2-3; TRBD2 aligns across 7 bases. The sequencing input was naive CD8+ T cells from blood, with Jurkat cell RNA spiked in. Subset described: FACS-sorted CD8+CD4-CCR7+CD45RA+ naive T cells. The source is a human donor in good health. Some libraries in this study had Jurkat cell RNA spiked in. The CDR3 is CASSLNKVELAISTQYF. CDR3 DNA: TGTGCCAGCAGCTTAAACAAAGTCGAACTAGCGATTAGTACGCAGTATTTT.